The rows below give T cell receptor beta chains drawn from one sample of a study of cytomegalovirus exposure and HLA in healthy donors. The table came from immunoSEQ multiplex PCR; TCRdb's copy has only in-frame clones and leaves some out. Of about 280,000 clones in the sample, roughly 90% were seen once. The specimen sequenced was PBMCs. The receptors were sampled from a woman between 18 and 30 years old in good health and CMV-seronegative. The CDR3 runs from the conserved cysteine through the conserved F or W. A D gene is named only where the DNA matches it firmly. Where a row states a size, it is once, few, many or the class of an expanded clone; other rows omit it.

V gene: TRBV6-5; clone size: -; D gene: TRBD1; J gene: TRBJ2-1; CDR3 protein: CASSYYGQGINEQFF; CDR3 DNA: TGTGCCAGCAGTTACTATGGACAGGGGATCAATGAGCAGTTCTTC
V gene: TRBV5-6; clone size: -; D gene: -; J gene: TRBJ1-1; CDR3 protein: CASSPGRGNTEAFF; CDR3 DNA: TGTGCCAGCAGCCCAGGGCGTGGGAACACTGAAGCTTTCTTT
V gene: TRBV4-2; clone size: -; D gene: -; J gene: TRBJ1-2; CDR3 protein: CASSPGGHLNYGYTF; CDR3 DNA: TGTGCCAGCAGCCCCGGGGGGCACCTCAACTATGGCTACACCTTC
V gene: TRBV5-4; clone size: -; D gene: TRBD1; J gene: TRBJ1-2; CDR3 protein: CASTLGTTGVLGYTF; CDR3 DNA: TGTGCCAGCACCTTGGGCACGACAGGGGTTCTCGGCTACACCTTC
V gene: TRBV6-5; clone size: -; D gene: TRBD1; J gene: TRBJ1-1; CDR3 protein: CASSYAGTGGLAFF; CDR3 DNA: TGTGCCAGCAGTTACGCTGGGACAGGGGGTTTAGCTTTCTTT
V gene: TRBV27; clone size: once; D gene: -; J gene: TRBJ1-1; CDR3 protein: CASRGGAGTEAFF; CDR3 DNA: TGTGCCAGCAGAGGTGGAGCGGGCACTGAAGCTTTCTTT
V gene: TRBV27; clone size: -; D gene: -; J gene: TRBJ1-4; CDR3 protein: CASSLVGDPIGNEKLFF; CDR3 DNA: TGTGCCAGCAGTTTAGTAGGGGATCCAATTGGAAATGAAAAACTGTTTTTT
V gene: TRBV18; clone size: -; D gene: TRBD1; J gene: TRBJ1-2; CDR3 protein: CASSPMGQGEIYGYTF; CDR3 DNA: TGTGCCAGCTCACCGATGGGACAGGGGGAAATCTATGGCTACACCTTC
V gene: TRBV6-5; clone size: -; D gene: -; J gene: TRBJ1-6; CDR3 protein: CASSGAGEGNSPLHF; CDR3 DNA: TGTGCCAGCAGTGGCGCAGGGGAAGGGAATTCACCCCTCCACTTT
V gene: TRBV30; clone size: once; D gene: -; J gene: TRBJ2-4; CDR3 protein: CAWSGRGANIQYF; CDR3 DNA: TGTGCCTGGAGTGGCAGGGGGGCAAACATTCAGTACTTC
V gene: TRBV6-1; clone size: -; D gene: TRBD2; J gene: TRBJ2-5; CDR3 protein: CASSELRGYQETQYF; CDR3 DNA: TGTGCCAGCAGTGAATTGCGGGGGTACCAAGAGACCCAGTACTTC